Shown below are 13 T cell receptor beta chains from a single sample sequenced in a study of shared clonotypes between healthy human individuals. Naive CD8 cells, CD45RO-negative and positively selected for CCR7, excluded terminally differentiated effector memory CD45RA+ cells. Assay: immunoSEQ multiplex PCR; the TCRdb copy retains only in-frame clones and omits some. The sample lists around 2,000,000 clones; about 95% were seen once. Sequencing used naive CD8+ T cells sorted from blood. The receptors shown here come from a man younger than 35 in good health.

V usage is TRBV27 and J usage is TRBJ2-7; 9 nucleotides line up with TRBD2. CDR3 length: 12 amino acids. Germline loops: CDR1 MNHEY, CDR2 SMNVEV (reference sequence). With 8 bases clipped from V and 4 bases from J, the junction kept 3 bases outside the gene matches. CDR3 residues: CASATSGYEQYF. CDR3 bases: TGTGCCAGCGCCACTAGCGGGTACGAGCAGTACTTC.

The chain has TRBV10-2 and TRBJ1-5; 7 bases fit TRBD1. CDR1 and CDR2 from the germline V gene are WSHSY and SAAADI. Losses at the gene ends were 6 bases for V and 3 bases for J; bases not matched to a gene: 8. This CDR3 region has 15 residues. In DNA form, the CDR3 reads TGCGCCAGCAGAGATGCAGGGGGACCCAATCAGCCCCAGCATTTT. It encodes CASRDAGGPNQPQHF.

The rearrangement joins TRBV19 to TRBJ2-1, with D unclear. The CDR3 has 13 residues. Germline assignment: CDR1 LNHDA and CDR2 SQIVND (reference sequence). Deletions cut 4 bases from V and 1 base from J, with 5 bases between. CDR3 bases: TGTGCCAGTAGTACGCGTTCCTACAATGAGCAGTTCTTC. It encodes CASSTRSYNEQFF. Variable domain in full (rest from reference TRBV19 and TRBJ2-1): DGGITQSPKYLFRKEGQNVTLSCEQNLNHDAMYWYRQDPGQGLRLIYYSQIVNDFQKGDIAEGYSVSREKKESFPLTVTSAQKNPTAFYLCASSTRSYNEQFFGPGTRLTVL.

This clone has only one observation. This sequence joins TRBV27 and TRBJ2-7, with D possibly matching TRBD1 (8 bases). Trimming took 4 bases from V and 3 from J, leaving 19 bases between them. From germline, CDR1 is MNHEY and CDR2 SMNVEV (reference sequence). This CDR3 contains 16 residues. CDR3 DNA sequence: TGTGCCAGCAGTTCAAGCGGGGACAGGATTAACTACGAGCAGTACTTC. Its protein product is CASSSSGDRINYEQYF.

The genes are TRBV27 and TRBJ1-1, with a tentative D call TRBD1 (5 bases). The CDR3 loop spans 15 amino acids. Germline lookup yields CDR1 MNHEY and CDR2 SMNVEV (reference sequence). V shed 2 bases and J shed 5 bases, with 15 bases lying between them. CDR3 sequence reads: CASSLDAAGGTEAFF. In DNA, the CDR3 is TGTGCCAGCAGTTTAGACGCGGCGGGGGGGACTGAAGCTTTCTTT.

The rearrangement uses TRBV5-1 and TRBJ2-1, with 7 bases lining up with TRBD2. Trimming cost V 2 bases and J 4 bases; bases outside gene matches: 12. Germline loops: CDR1 SGHRS, CDR2 YFSETQ. This CDR3 spans 17 amino acids. CDR3 nucleotide sequence: TGCGCCAGCAGCTTAGGCGGGAGTCGTAGTGGGTACAATGAGCAGTTCTTC. Translation: CASSLGGSRSGYNEQFF.

Remarks on this clone: The junction and the germline gene differ at one end; a read error may be behind it. The CDR3, as DNA: TGCGCCAGCAGCCCCGTGAACGGACTAGCGGCCCTGAGGTTC. Translated, it gives CASSPVNGLAALRF. The chain combines TRBV4-1 with TRBJ2-7; 10 bases match TRBD2. CDR3 length: 14 residues. Germline CDR1 MGHRA, CDR2 YSYEKL.

Only one count was recorded for this clone. J is TRBJ2-1 and V is TRBV11-2, with unresolved D. CDR1 is SGHAT and CDR2 is FQNNGV in the germline V gene. CDR3 length: 12 amino acids. Trimming pared 2 bases from V and 10 bases from J, leaving 9 bases between. The CDR3 sequence: CASSLIREEQFF. Here the CDR3 DNA reads TGTGCCAGCAGCTTAATTCGCGAGGAGCAGTTCTTC.

The V call is TRBV5-6, the J call TRBJ2-5, with unresolved D. The length of the CDR3 is 13 residues. Germline V gives CDR1 SGHDT, CDR2 YYEEEE. Trimming cost V 4 bases and J 2 bases, with 9 bases left between them. The CDR3 sequence is CASSQRIQETQYF. The CDR3 DNA follows: TGTGCCAGCAGCCAGAGGATTCAAGAGACCCAGTACTTC.

The V and J genes are TRBV5-5 and TRBJ2-1; D not resolved. This CDR3 is built from 13 residues. Trimming pared 1 base from V and 9 bases from J, leaving 11 bases between. Germline V gives CDR1 SGHKS, CDR2 YYEKEE (reference sequence). The CDR3 region has the DNA TGTGCCAGCAGCTTGTCAGTGAGTCTTGAGCAGTTCTTC. This sequence encodes CASSLSVSLEQFF.

The CDR3 DNA sequence: TGTGCCAGCAGCCCCAACCCGGGGACCGAAGCTTTCTTT. Its protein product is CASSPNPGTEAFF. The rearrangement links TRBV7-6 to TRBJ1-1; tentative D call: TRBD1 (5 bases). V lost 5 bases, J lost 8 bases, and 15 bases lay in between. CDR3 length: 13 residues. CDR1 SGHVS and CDR2 FNYEAQ come from the germline V gene.

The gene calls are TRBV5-8 and TRBJ2-7; tentatively, D is TRBD2 (5 bases). Trimming took off 4 bases at V and 5 bases at J, with 16 bases between the two ends. This CDR3 region has 14 residues. Germline CDR1 reads SGHTS; CDR2 reads YDEGEE. CDR3 loop: CASSLRGDGNEQYF. The CDR3 DNA reads as TGTGCCAGCAGCCTCCGCGGCGACGGGAACGAGCAGTACTTC. Supplemented by reference TRBV5-8 and TRBJ2-7, the full variable domain reads EAGVTQSPTHLIKTRGQQATLRCSPISGHTSVYWYQQALGLGLQFLLWYDEGEERNRGNFPPRFSGRQFPNYSSELNVNALELEDSALYLCASSLRGDGNEQYFGPGTRLTVT.

The V call is TRBV28, the J call TRBJ2-6, with D possibly TRBD2 on 5 matching bases. This CDR3 contains 17 residues. V was cut by 6 bases and J by 4 bases, with 19 bases left in between. Germline V CDR1 and CDR2: MDHEN, SYDVKM. CDR3 in amino acids: CASSFVREFTGANVLTF. The CDR3 bases are TGTGCCAGCAGCTTCGTACGGGAATTTACGGGGGCCAACGTCCTGACTTTC.